The 29 T cell receptor beta chains below were found in one sample sequenced in a study of T cells in Graves' hyperthyroidism and ophthalmopathy. It was RNA transcripts that yielded the amplified TCR beta CDR3 regions. TCR CDR3 regions were first amplified by RT-PCR with HTBI primers. TCRdb itself ran the multiplex PCR reads through MiXCR, one entry per CDR3 protein. Among hundreds of thousands of distinct CDR3 sequences, under 20% were seen once, and the ten largest hold about 3.8%. Sequenced sample: blood. These receptors all stem from a woman aged 30 to 39 with Graves' hyperthyroidism.

This clonotype has ten or more counts. CDR3 loop: CASSSGLQETQYF. The CDR3 coding sequence is TGTGCCAGCAGTTCGGGACTTCAAGAGACCCAGTACTTC. This chain joins TRBV28 and TRBJ2-5, with a possible D match to TRBD2 (6 bases). The V and J ends lost 4 bases and 2 bases respectively, with 8 bases between them. From germline, CDR1 is MDHEN and CDR2 SYDVKM. This CDR3 has 13 residues.

In its sample, this clonotype was seen many times. The rearrangement links TRBV12-3 or TRBV12-4 to TRBJ2-3; 10 nucleotides agree with TRBD2. The CDR3 loop spans 15 amino acids. The V segment lost 7 bases and the J segment 4 bases; nucleotides outside the gene matches: 8. The CDR3 DNA is TGTGCCAGCATCCCTAGCGGGAGTGAGCCAGATACGCAGTATTTT. Protein sequence: CASIPSGSEPDTQYF.

This clonotype was observed many times. V and J are TRBV11-2 and TRBJ2-7, with D unresolved. V was shortened by 3 bases and J by 0 bases, with 12 bases between the two germline ends. The CDR3 is 15 amino acids. In germline, CDR1 is SGHAT, CDR2 FQNNGV. CDR3 sequence reads: CASSFRFRSSYEQYF. The CDR3 nucleotides read TGTGCCAGCAGCTTTAGGTTCCGGAGCTCCTACGAGCAGTACTTC.

This chain uses TRBV5-5 with TRBJ2-7, with 8 bases aligning to TRBD1. Trimming took 4 bases from V and 6 from J; bases not matched to a gene: 12. The germline V gene encodes CDR1 SGHKS and CDR2 YYEKEE (reference sequence). The CDR3 is 15 amino acids. In DNA form, the CDR3 reads TGTGCCAGCAGCGGGGACAGGCGACTGATAACCGAGCAGTACTTC. This sequence encodes CASSGDRRLITEQYF. Combining the CDR3 with reference TRBV5-5 and TRBJ2-7 gives the whole variable domain DAGVTQSPTHLIKTRGQQVTLRCSPISGHKSVSWYQQVLGQGPQFIFQYYEKEERGRGNFPDRFSARQFPNYSSELNVNALLLGDSALYLCASSGDRRLITEQYFGPGTRLTVT.

This clonotype was detected ten times or more. The chain carries TRBV12-5 and TRBJ2-1; no clear D gene. The CDR3 has 13 amino acids. Germline V gene data show CDR1 as LGHNT and CDR2 as FRNRAP. The V gene lost 10 bases and the J gene lost 4 bases, with 14 bases spanning the gap. The CDR3 reads CATRQGGYNEQFF. CDR3 in DNA: TGTGCTACCCGTCAAGGCGGTTACAATGAGCAGTTCTTC.

This clonotype was observed a few times. V and J are TRBV9 and TRBJ1-2; 8 nucleotides align to TRBD1. V lost 4 bases to trimming and J lost 4 bases; unmatched junction nucleotides: 9. Germline CDR1 and CDR2: SGDLS and YYNGEE. This CDR3 comprises 15 residues. CDR3: CASSLSQGVSYGYTF. CDR3 coding DNA: TGTGCCAGCAGCCTATCACAGGGGGTCAGCTATGGCTACACCTTC.

This chain connects TRBV15 to TRBJ2-7; D is possibly TRBD1 (6 bases). V shed 3 bases and J shed 1 base, with 7 bases lying between them. The CDR3 covers 13 residues. CDR1 and CDR2 from the germline V gene are LNHNV and YYDKDF (reference sequence). The CDR3 is CATSRTGSYEQYF. The CDR3 DNA follows: TGTGCCACCAGCAGGACAGGTTCCTACGAGCAGTACTTC. The full variable domain, its missing parts supplied by reference TRBV15 and TRBJ2-7, is DAMVIQNPRYQVTQFGKPVTLSCSQTLNHNVMYWYQQKSSQAPKLLFHYYDKDFNNEADTPDNFQSRRPNTSFCFLDIRSPGLGDTAMYLCATSRTGSYEQYFGPGTRLTVT.

CDR3 in DNA: TGTGCCAGCAGTTACCCGGGGGCAACTGAAGCTTTCTTT. Its protein is CASSYPGATEAFF. The chain has TRBV6-5 and TRBJ1-1; maybe TRBD1 (6 bases). V was shortened by 2 bases and J by 5 bases, with 9 bases between the two germline ends. CDR1 and CDR2 from the germline V gene are MNHEY and SVGAGI. The CDR3 extends over 13 amino acids.

This clonotype has at least ten counts. The rearrangement joins TRBV27 to TRBJ1-5; 11 bases are a match to TRBD1. The germline CDR1 and CDR2 sequences are MNHEY and SMNVEV (reference sequence). V trimming: 0 bases; J trimming: 4 bases; junction bases outside the gene matches: 2. The CDR3 contains 16 residues. For the CDR3, the DNA is TGTGCCAGCAGTTTATCCGGGACAGGGGGGAATCAGCCCCAGCATTTT. Translation: CASSLSGTGGNQPQHF.

This clonotype was recorded at least ten times. V and J are TRBV6-1 and TRBJ2-7; 11 positions agree with TRBD2. CDR3 length equals 17 residues. V trimming: 3 bases; J trimming: 4 bases; junction bases outside the gene matches: 11. CDR1 MNHNS and CDR2 SASEGT come from the germline V gene. The DNA for the CDR3 is TGTGCCAGCAGTGAGAACCCGACTAGCGGGATCGCGTACGAGCAGTACTTC. This gives the protein CASSENPTSGIAYEQYF.

The chain has TRBV7-9 and TRBJ2-4; TRBD2 is a possible D gene (6 bases). This CDR3 has 17 residues. The germline gives CDR1 SEHNR, CDR2 FQNEAQ (reference sequence). The V end was cut by 4 bases, the J end by 0 bases, with 16 bases between. DNA of the CDR3: TGTGCCAGCAGCTCAATATACTCGGGACTAGCCAAAAACATTCAGTACTTC. Its translation is CASSSIYSGLAKNIQYF.

This clonotype was seen ten or more times. Written as DNA, the CDR3 is TGCAGTGCATGGAGGGGACAGGGGGTAGGAGAAAAACTGTTTTTT. It yields the protein CSAWRGQGVGEKLFF. V usage is TRBV20-1 and J usage is TRBJ1-4, with 11 bases lining up with TRBD1. CDR1 and CDR2 (germline): DFQATT, SNEGSKA (reference sequence). The CDR3 extends over 15 amino acids. V lost 6 bases and J lost 8; bases outside the gene matches: 11.

V and J are TRBV7-9 and TRBJ2-3, with 7 bases aligning to TRBD2. The CDR3 sequence is 17 residues long. The V gene end was trimmed by 5 bases and the J gene end by 4 bases; junction bases not matched to a gene: 15. Germline CDR1 and CDR2: SEHNR and FQNEAQ (reference sequence). CDR3 loop: CASSVLAGDIRPDTQYF. The CDR3 region has the DNA TGTGCCAGCAGCGTACTTGCGGGAGATATTAGGCCAGATACGCAGTATTTT.

The table lists this clonotype with many counts. This chain connects TRBV18 to TRBJ1-2, with 7 bases fitting TRBD1. The CDR3 extends over 14 amino acids. Germline V gene lookup returns CDR1 KGHSH and CDR2 LQKENI. Trimming took 3 bases from V and 2 from J; bases not matched to a gene: 3. This chain's CDR3 is CASSPRDSNYGYTF. The CDR3 DNA sequence: TGTGCCAGCTCACCGCGGGACAGCAACTATGGCTACACCTTC.

Ten or more counts support this clonotype. In DNA, the CDR3 is TGTGCCAGCAGTTTTATGACAGCAAACAATGAGCAGTTCTTC. Translation: CASSFMTANNEQFF. The gene calls are TRBV28 and TRBJ2-1, with a possible D match to TRBD1 (5 bases). The V gene's germline CDR1 is MDHEN and CDR2 SYDVKM. The CDR3 has 14 residues. Trimming shortened V by 3 bases and J by 5 bases, and 11 bases separated the two germline ends.

The CDR3, as DNA: TGTGCCAGCACAGAAGGGAGCGGGACCGGGGGGCAAGATACGCAGTATTTT. Residues: CASTEGSGTGGQDTQYF. The chain is built from TRBV28 and TRBJ2-3; tentative D call: TRBD2 (7 bases). Between the trimmed V and J ends, which lost 7 bases and 5 bases, there was a span of 25 bases. This CDR3 contains 17 residues. Germline CDR1 is MDHEN and CDR2 is SYDVKM.

This clonotype was detected only a few times. This sequence joins TRBV5-1 and TRBJ2-2, with D possibly being TRBD1 (5 bases). V was shortened by 0 bases and J by 10 bases, with 10 bases between the two germline ends. The CDR3 is made up of 13 amino acids. CDR1 and CDR2 from the germline V gene are SGHRS and YFSETQ. This chain's CDR3 is CASSLEGPEELFF. The CDR3 DNA follows: TGCGCCAGCAGCTTGGAGGGGCCCGAGGAGCTGTTTTTT.

This clonotype was seen more than once but under ten times. The rearrangement uses TRBV20-1 and TRBJ2-3; 9 bases map to TRBD1. Germline V gene data show CDR1 as DFQATT and CDR2 as SNEGSKA (reference sequence). The ends lost 5 bases at V and 4 bases at J; junction bases unmatched: 7. This CDR3 is 14 amino acids long. CDR3 DNA: TGCAGTGCTTCGGGACAGGGTCTAGCAGATACGCAGTATTTT. Protein product: CSASGQGLADTQYF.

This chain uses TRBV7-9 with TRBJ2-3; D not resolved. The CDR3 covers 16 residues. The V end lost 3 bases, the J end lost 8 bases, and 21 bases lay between the germline ends. Looked up from germline, CDR1 is SEHNR and CDR2 is FQNEAQ (reference sequence). The CDR3 DNA reads as TGTGCCAGCAGCTTGTTCCGCGCCCTCGGCGTAGGTACGCAGTATTTT. It encodes CASSLFRALGVGTQYF.

This clonotype was observed many times. The rearrangement joins TRBV3-1 to TRBJ1-6; D unclear. V lost 6 bases and J 5 bases, leaving 17 bases between the germline ends. CDR1 LGHDT and CDR2 YNNKEL come from the germline V gene (reference sequence). The CDR3 covers 16 residues. In nucleotides, the CDR3 is TGTGCCAGCAGTTCATATGGGAACACGAATAATTCACCCCTCCACTTT. Its protein is CASSSYGNTNNSPLHF.

The chain recombines TRBV14 with TRBJ2-1, with TRBD2 matching 7 bases. CDR3 size: 15 residues. CDR1 is SGHDN and CDR2 is FVKESK in the germline V gene. Trimming cost V 1 base and J 7 bases; bases outside gene matches: 7. The CDR3, as DNA: TGTGCCAGCAGCCAAGGATGGACGGGGGGTAATGAGCAGTTCTTC. Translation gives CASSQGWTGGNEQFF.

As regards this clonotype: A read error may explain this, as a much larger clone is one base away. The chain couples TRBV10-3 to TRBJ1-2; possible D gene TRBD1, 5 bases. Per the germline V gene, CDR1 is ENHRY and CDR2 is SYGVKD. This CDR3 spans 12 amino acids. Trimming removed 7 bases at V and 4 bases at J, with 10 bases between. In DNA form, the CDR3 reads TGTGCCATCACCGGGGACGGCTATGGCTACACCTTC. This encodes CAITGDGYGYTF.

This clonotype has only a few counts. The chain joins TRBV29-1 to TRBJ1-2, with TRBD1 matching 8 bases. The CDR3 covers 13 residues. Germline CDR1 reads SQVTM; CDR2 reads ANQGSEA. V lost 4 bases, J lost 7 bases, and 8 bases stayed unmatched. The CDR3 DNA sequence: TGCAGCGTTGGGGCAGACAGGGGAGGTGGCTACACCTTC. Protein product: CSVGADRGGGYTF.

In this sample, this clonotype turned up many times. J is TRBJ2-3 and V is TRBV24-1; 8 nucleotides line up with TRBD1. V was clipped by 1 base and J by 5 bases; unmatched bases: 7. CDR1 is KGHDR and CDR2 is SFDVKD in the germline V gene. This CDR3 is built from 16 residues. The CDR3 DNA reads as TGTGCCACCAGTGATTTCCGGACAGGGCTAGGAGATACGCAGTATTTT. Residues: CATSDFRTGLGDTQYF.

This clonotype was seen a handful of times. The chain is built from TRBV7-2 and TRBJ2-7, with 7 bases that match TRBD2. V was clipped by 3 bases and J by 5 bases; unmatched bases: 4. CDR3 size: 13 residues. CDR1 and CDR2 from the germline V gene are SGHTA and FQGNSA. In DNA form, the CDR3 reads TGTGCCAGCAGCTTGCGGGAGCGGAACGAGCAGTACTTC. Amino acid sequence: CASSLRERNEQYF.

In this sample, this clonotype turned up many times. V gene TRBV28 combines with J gene TRBJ2-1, with TRBD2 matching 10 bases. The CDR3 covers 14 residues. With V trimmed by 8 bases and J by 4 bases, 5 bases remained unmatched. Germline CDR1 MDHEN, CDR2 SYDVKM. CDR3 loop: CASSGLARYNEQFF. The CDR3 nucleotides read TGTGCCAGCTCGGGACTAGCGAGATACAATGAGCAGTTCTTC.

This clonotype was recorded many times. The V and J genes are TRBV30 and TRBJ2-1, with D hard to call. The V and J ends lost 5 bases and 5 bases respectively, with 7 bases between them. Germline V lookup: CDR1 GTSNPN, CDR2 SVGIG (reference sequence). CDR3 length: 11 residues. CDR3 sequence reads: CAWGINNEQFF. CDR3 nucleotides: TGTGCCTGGGGGATTAACAATGAGCAGTTCTTC.

This clonotype was counted ten times or more. The J gene is TRBJ2-7, the V gene TRBV7-8; D ambiguous. Germline values: CDR1 SGHVS, CDR2 FQNEAQ. The ends were cut back, 3 bases at V and 4 bases at J, with 10 bases in the middle. The CDR3 consists of 13 residues. The CDR3 reads CASSLRWEYEQYF. Written as DNA, the CDR3 is TGTGCCAGCAGCTTGAGGTGGGAATACGAGCAGTACTTC.

There are a few counts of this clonotype. The chain couples TRBV7-8 to TRBJ2-2; D uncertain. There are 14 residues in the CDR3. CDR1 SGHVS and CDR2 FQNEAQ come from the germline V gene. V dropped 2 bases and J dropped 3 bases, with 7 bases sitting between them. The CDR3 bases are TGTGCCAGCAGCTTAAGGGCGGACACCGGGGAGCTGTTTTTT. Protein product: CASSLRADTGELFF.